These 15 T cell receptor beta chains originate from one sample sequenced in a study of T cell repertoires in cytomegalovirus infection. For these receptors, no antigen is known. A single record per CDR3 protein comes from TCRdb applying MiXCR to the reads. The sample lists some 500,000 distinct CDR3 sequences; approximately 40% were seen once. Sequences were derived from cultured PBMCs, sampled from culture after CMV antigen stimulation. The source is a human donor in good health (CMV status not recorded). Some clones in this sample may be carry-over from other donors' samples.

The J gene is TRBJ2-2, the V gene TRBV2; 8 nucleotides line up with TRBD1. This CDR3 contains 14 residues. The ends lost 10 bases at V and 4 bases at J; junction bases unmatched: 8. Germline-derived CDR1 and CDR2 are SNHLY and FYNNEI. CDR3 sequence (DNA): TGTGCCACTTCGGACAGGGTTAGCACCGGGGAGCTGTTTTTT. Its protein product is CATSDRVSTGELFF.

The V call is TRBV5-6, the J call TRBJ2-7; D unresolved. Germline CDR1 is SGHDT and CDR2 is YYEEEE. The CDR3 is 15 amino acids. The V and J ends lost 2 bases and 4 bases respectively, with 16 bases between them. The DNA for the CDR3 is TGTGCCAGCAGCTTTTTGGACCGGACCAATTACGAGCAGTACTTC. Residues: CASSFLDRTNYEQYF.

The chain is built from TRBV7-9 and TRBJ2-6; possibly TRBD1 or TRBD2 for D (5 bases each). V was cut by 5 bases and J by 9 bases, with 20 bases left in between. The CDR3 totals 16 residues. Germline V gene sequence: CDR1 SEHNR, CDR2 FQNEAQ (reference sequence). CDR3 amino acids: CASSRGAGIPFNVLTF. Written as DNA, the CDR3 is TGTGCCAGCAGCCGAGGGGCAGGTATACCCTTCAACGTCCTGACTTTC.

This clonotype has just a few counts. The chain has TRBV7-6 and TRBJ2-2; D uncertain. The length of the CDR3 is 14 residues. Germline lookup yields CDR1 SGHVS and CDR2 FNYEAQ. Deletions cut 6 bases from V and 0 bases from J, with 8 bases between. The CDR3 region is CASRPHANTGELFF. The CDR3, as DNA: TGTGCCAGCAGACCTCACGCGAACACCGGGGAGCTGTTTTTT.

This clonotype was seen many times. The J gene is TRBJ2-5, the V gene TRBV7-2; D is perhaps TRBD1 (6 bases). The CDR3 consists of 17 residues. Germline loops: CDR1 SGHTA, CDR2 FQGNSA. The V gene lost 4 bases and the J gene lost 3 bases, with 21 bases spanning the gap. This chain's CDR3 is CASSYPQGAFPKETQYF. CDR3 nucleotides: TGTGCCAGCAGCTATCCACAGGGTGCTTTCCCCAAAGAGACCCAGTACTTC.

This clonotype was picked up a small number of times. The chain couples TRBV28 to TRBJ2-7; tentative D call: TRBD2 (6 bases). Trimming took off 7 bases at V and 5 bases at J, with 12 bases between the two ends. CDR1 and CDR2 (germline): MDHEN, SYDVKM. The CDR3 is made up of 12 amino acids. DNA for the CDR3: TGTGCCAGCACCCCGCGACTAGACGAGCAGTACTTC. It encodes CASTPRLDEQYF.

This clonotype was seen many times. CDR3 protein: CASSLGQGGDGYTF. The CDR3 DNA reads TGTGCCAGCAGTTTAGGGCAAGGGGGAGATGGCTACACCTTC. V and J are TRBV12-3 or TRBV12-4 and TRBJ1-2; a weak D match, TRBD1 (6 bases). The CDR3 totals 14 residues. The ends were cut back, 1 base at V and 6 bases at J, with 12 bases in the middle.

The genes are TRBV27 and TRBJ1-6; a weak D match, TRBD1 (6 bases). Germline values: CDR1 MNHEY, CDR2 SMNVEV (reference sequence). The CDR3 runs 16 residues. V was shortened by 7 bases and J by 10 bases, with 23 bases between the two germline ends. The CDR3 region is CASTPWGGILGSPLHF. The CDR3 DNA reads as TGTGCCAGCACCCCGTGGGGGGGCATATTAGGATCACCCCTCCACTTT.

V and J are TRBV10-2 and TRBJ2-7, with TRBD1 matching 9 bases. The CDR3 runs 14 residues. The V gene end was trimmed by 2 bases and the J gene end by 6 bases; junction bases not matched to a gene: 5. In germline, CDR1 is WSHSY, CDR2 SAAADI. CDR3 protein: CASSERDRAGEQYF. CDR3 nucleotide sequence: TGCGCCAGCAGTGAGCGGGACAGGGCAGGCGAGCAGTACTTC.

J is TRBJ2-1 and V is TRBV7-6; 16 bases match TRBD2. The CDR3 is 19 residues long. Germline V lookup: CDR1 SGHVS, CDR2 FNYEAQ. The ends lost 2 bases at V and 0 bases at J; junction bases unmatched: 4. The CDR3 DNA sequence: TGTGCCAGCAGCTTACGGGGACTAGCGGGAGGGTACTCCTACAATGAGCAGTTCTTC. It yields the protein CASSLRGLAGGYSYNEQFF.

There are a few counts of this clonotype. CDR3 residues: CASSPAGPSNTGELFF. Written as DNA, the CDR3 is TGCGCCAGCAGCCCAGCGGGACCATCGAACACCGGGGAGCTGTTTTTT. V usage is TRBV4-1 and J usage is TRBJ2-2; TRBD2 aligns across 7 bases. Germline CDR1 and CDR2: MGHRA and YSYEKL. V dropped 4 bases and J dropped 0; count of bases not matched to a gene: 5. CDR3 length: 16 amino acids.

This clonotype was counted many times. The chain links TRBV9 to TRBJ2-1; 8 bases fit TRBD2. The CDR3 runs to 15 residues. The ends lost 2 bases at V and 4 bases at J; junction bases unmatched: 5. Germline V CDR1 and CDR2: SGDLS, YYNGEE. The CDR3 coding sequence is TGTGCCAGCAGCGTCTCGGGGGGGCGGTACAATGAGCAGTTCTTC. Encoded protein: CASSVSGGRYNEQFF.

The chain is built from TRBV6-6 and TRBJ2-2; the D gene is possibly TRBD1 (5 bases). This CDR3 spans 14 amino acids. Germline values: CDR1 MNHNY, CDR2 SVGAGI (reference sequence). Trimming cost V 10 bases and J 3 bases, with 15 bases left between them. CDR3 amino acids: CATKARADTGELFF. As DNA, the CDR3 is TGTGCCACAAAGGCCAGGGCGGACACCGGGGAGCTGTTTTTT.

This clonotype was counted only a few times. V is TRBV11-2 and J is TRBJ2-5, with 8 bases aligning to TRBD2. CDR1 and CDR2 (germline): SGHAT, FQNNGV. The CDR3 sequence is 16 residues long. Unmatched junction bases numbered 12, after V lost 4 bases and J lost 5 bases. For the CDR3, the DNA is TGTGCCAGCAGCTCCGGACAAGTAGCGGGGATGGAGACCCAGTACTTC. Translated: CASSSGQVAGMETQYF.

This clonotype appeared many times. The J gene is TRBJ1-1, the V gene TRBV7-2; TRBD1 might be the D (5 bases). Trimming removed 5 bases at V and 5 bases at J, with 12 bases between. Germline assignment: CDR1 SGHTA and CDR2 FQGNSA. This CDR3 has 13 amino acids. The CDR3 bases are TGTGCCAGCAGCCCCCAGGGCTTGACTGAAGCTTTCTTT. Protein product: CASSPQGLTEAFF.